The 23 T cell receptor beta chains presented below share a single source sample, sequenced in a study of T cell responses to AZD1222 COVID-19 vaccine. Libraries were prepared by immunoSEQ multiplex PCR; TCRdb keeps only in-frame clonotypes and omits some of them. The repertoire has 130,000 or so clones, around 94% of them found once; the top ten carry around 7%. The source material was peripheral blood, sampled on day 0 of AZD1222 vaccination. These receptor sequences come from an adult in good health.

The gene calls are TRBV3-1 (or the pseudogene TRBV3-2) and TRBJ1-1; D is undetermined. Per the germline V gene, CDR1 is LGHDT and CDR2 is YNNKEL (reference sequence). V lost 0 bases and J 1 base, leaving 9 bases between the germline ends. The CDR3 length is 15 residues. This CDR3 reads CASSQEPTSNTEAFF. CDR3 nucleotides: TGTGCCAGCAGCCAAGAACCGACTTCGAACACTGAAGCTTTCTTT.

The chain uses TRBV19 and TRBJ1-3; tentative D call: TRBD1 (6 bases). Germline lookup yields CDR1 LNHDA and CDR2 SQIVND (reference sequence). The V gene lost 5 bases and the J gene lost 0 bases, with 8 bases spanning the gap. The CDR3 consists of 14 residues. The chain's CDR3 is CASSRQVSGNTIYF. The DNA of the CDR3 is TGTGCCAGTAGTCGACAGGTCTCTGGAAACACCATATATTTT.

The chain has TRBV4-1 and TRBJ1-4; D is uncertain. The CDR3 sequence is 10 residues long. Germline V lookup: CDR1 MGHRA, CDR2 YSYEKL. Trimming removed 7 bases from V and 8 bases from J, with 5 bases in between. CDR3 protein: CASKGEKLFF. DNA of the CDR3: TGCGCCAGCAAGGGCGAAAAACTGTTTTTT.

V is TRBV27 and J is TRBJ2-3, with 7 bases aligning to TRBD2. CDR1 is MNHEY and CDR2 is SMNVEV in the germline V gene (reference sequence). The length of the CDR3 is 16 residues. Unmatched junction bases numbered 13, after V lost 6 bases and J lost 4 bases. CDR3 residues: CASSLSWGRGADTQYF. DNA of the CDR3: TGTGCCAGCAGCCTATCGTGGGGACGGGGGGCAGATACGCAGTATTTT.

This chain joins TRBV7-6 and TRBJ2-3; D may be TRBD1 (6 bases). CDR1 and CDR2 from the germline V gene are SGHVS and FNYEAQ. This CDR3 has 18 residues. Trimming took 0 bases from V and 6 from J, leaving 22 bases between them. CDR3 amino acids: CASSLALRGSGRLDTQYF. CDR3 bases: TGTGCCAGCAGCTTAGCGCTAAGGGGGAGCGGTCGGCTGGATACGCAGTATTTT.

Written as DNA, the CDR3 is TGTGCCAGTAGTATGGCACTCAGGAACACTGAAGCTTTCTTT. This sequence encodes CASSMALRNTEAFF. This chain connects TRBV19 to TRBJ1-1; unclear D gene. Germline V gene sequence: CDR1 LNHDA, CDR2 SQIVND (reference sequence). This CDR3 is 14 amino acids long. Trimming pared 3 bases from V and 1 base from J, leaving 9 bases between.

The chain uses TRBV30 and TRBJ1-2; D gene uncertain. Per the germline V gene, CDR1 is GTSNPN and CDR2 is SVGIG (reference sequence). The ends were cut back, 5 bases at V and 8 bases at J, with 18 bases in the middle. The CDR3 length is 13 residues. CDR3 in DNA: TGTGCCTGGTCCAGGCCAGGCCCCTGGGGCTACACCTTC. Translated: CAWSRPGPWGYTF.

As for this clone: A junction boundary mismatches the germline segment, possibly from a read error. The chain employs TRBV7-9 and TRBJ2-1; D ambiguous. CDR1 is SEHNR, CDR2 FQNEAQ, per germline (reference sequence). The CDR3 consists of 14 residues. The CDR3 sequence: CASSSTTSYSEQFF. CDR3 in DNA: TGTGCCAGCAGCTCTACCACGAGTTACAGTGAGCAGTTCTTC. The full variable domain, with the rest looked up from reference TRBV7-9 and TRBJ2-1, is DTGVSQNPRHKITKRGQNVTFRCDPISEHNRLYWYRQTLGQGPEFLTYFQNEAQLEKSRLLSDRFSAERPKGSFSTLEIQRTEQGDSAMYLCASSSTTSYSEQFFGPGTRLTVL.

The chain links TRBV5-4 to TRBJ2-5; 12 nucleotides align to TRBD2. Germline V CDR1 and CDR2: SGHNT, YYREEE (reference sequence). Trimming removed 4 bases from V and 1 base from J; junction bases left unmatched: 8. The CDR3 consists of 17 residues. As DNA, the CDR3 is TGTGCCAGCAGCAGCCCTAGCGGGAGGGGGGGCCAAGAGACCCAGTACTTC. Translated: CASSSPSGRGGQETQYF.

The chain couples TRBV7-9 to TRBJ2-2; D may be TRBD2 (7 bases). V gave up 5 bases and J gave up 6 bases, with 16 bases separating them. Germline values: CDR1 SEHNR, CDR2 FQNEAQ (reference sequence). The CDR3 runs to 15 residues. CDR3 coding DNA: TGTGCCAGCAGCCCGGGGGGCAGGGAGGCCGGGGAGCTGTTTTTT. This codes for CASSPGGREAGELFF.

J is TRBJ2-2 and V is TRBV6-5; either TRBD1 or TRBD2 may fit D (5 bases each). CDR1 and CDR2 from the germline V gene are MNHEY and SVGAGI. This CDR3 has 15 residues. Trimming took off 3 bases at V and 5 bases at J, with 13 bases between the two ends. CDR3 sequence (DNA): TGTGCCAGCAGTTATTGGGACGGGACGACCGGGGAGCTGTTTTTT. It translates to CASSYWDGTTGELFF.

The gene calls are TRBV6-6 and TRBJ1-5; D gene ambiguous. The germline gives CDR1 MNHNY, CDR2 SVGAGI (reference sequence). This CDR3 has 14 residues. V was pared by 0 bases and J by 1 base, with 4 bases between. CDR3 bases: TGTGCCAGCAGTTACTCGTTCAGCAATCAGCCCCAGCATTTT. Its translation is CASSYSFSNQPQHF.

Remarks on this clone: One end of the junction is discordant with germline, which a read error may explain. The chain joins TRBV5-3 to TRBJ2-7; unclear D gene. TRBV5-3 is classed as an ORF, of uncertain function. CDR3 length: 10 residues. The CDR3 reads CARSLAVGHF. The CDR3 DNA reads TGTGCCAGAAGCTTGGCCGTAGGGCACTTC.

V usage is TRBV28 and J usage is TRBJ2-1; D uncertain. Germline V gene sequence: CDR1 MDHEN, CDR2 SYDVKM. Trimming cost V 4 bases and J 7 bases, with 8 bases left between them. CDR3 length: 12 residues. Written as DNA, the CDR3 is TGTGCCAGCAGTTCACTGGGTAATGAGCAGTTCTTC. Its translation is CASSSLGNEQFF.

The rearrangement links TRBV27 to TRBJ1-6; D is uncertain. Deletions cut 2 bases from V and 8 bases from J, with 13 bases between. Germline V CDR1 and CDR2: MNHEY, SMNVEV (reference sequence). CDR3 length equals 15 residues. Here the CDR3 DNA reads TGTGCCAGCAGTTTAGGCTTGGCAGTCCATTCACCCCTCCACTTT. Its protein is CASSLGLAVHSPLHF.

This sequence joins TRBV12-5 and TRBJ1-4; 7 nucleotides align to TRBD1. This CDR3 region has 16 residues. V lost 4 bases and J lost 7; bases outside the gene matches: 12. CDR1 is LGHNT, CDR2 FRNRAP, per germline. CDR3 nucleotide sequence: TGTGCTAGTGGTTCCCCACAGACAGGGCCGGTTGAAAAACTGTTTTTT. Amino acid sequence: CASGSPQTGPVEKLFF.

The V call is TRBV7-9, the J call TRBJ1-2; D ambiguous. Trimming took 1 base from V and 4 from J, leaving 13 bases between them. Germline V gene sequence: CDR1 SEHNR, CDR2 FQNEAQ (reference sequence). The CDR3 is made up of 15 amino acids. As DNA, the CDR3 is TGTGCCAGCAGCTTAGATGGTGGAGCCTCCTATGGCTACACCTTC. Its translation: CASSLDGGASYGYTF.

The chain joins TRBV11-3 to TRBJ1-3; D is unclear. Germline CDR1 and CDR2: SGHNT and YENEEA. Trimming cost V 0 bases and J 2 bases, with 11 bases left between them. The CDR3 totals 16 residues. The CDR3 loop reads CASSLDSPGTGNTIYF. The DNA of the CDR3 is TGTGCCAGCAGCTTAGACAGTCCCGGGACTGGAAACACCATATATTTT.

CDR3 sequence reads: CASSGGTSGRTYNEQFF. The DNA of the CDR3 is TGCGCCAGCAGTGGGGGGACTAGCGGGAGGACTTACAATGAGCAGTTCTTC. The chain employs TRBV10-1 and TRBJ2-1, with 15 positions matching TRBD2. V lost 4 bases to trimming and J lost 4 bases; unmatched junction nucleotides: 5. This CDR3 is built from 17 residues. Germline assignment: CDR1 WNHNN and CDR2 SYGVQD (reference sequence).

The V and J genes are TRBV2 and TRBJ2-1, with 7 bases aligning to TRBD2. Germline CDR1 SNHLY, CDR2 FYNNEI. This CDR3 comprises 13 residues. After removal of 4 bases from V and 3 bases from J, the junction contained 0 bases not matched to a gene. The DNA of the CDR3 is TGTGCCAGCAGTGCGGGGGGCTACAATGAGCAGTTCTTC. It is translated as CASSAGGYNEQFF.

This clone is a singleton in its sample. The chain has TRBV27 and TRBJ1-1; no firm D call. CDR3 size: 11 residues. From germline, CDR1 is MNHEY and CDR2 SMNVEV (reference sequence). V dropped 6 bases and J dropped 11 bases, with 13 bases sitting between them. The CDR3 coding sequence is TGTGCCAGCAGGAACGCGCGACGTGCTTTCTTT. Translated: CASRNARRAFF.

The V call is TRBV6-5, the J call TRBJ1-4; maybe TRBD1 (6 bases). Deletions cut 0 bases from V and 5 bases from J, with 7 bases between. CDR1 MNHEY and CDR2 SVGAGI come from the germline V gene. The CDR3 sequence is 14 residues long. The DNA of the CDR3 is TGTGCCAGCAGTTACTCAACAGGGAATGAAAAACTGTTTTTT. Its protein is CASSYSTGNEKLFF.

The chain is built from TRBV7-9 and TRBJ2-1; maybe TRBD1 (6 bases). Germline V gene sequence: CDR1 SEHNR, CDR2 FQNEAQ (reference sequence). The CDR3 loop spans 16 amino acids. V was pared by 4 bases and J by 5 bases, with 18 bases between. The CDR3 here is CASSSPQGRPNNEQFF. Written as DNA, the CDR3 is TGTGCCAGCAGCTCCCCTCAGGGGCGACCGAACAATGAGCAGTTCTTC.